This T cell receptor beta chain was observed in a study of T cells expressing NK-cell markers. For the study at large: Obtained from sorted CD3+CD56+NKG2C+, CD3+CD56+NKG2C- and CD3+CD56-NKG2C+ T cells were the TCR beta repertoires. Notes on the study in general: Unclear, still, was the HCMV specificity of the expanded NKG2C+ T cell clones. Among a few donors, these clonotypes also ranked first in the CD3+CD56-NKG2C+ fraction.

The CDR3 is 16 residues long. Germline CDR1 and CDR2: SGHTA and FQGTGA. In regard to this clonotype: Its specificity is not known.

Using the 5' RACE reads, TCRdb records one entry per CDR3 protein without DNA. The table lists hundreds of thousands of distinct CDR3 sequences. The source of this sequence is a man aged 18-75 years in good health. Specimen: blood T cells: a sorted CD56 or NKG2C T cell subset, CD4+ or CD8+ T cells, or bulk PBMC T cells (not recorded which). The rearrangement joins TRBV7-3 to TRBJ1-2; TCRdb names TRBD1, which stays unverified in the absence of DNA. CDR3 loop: CASSSPGQGSTSGYTF.